This record looks at one T cell receptor beta chain sequence and its context. This sample is part of a study of TIL therapy for anti-PD-1-resistant metastatic lung cancer. About the study: By whole-exome sequencing, median non-synonymous tumor mutation burden was around 1.5 mutations per megabase.

Time point of the sample: pre-treatment sample, taken before nivolumab and TIL therapy. This was the immunoSEQ v3 assay. TCRdb keeps only in-frame clones here, not all; method: immunoSEQ multiplex PCR. The sample carries tens of thousands of clones, more than 65% recorded once. This sample comprised blood, obtained at baseline. This TCR derives from a person between 30 and 79 years old with non-small cell lung cancer.

The CDR3 loop reads CASSLGRGSAEAFF. The DNA of the CDR3 is TGTGCCAGCAGCTTAGGACGGGGAAGCGCTGAAGCTTTCTTT. The rearrangement links TRBV11-1 to TRBJ1-1; no definite D call. CDR3 size: 14 residues. Trimming cost V 1 base and J 6 bases, with 12 bases left between them. Germline CDR1 and CDR2: SGHAT and FQDESV (reference sequence).